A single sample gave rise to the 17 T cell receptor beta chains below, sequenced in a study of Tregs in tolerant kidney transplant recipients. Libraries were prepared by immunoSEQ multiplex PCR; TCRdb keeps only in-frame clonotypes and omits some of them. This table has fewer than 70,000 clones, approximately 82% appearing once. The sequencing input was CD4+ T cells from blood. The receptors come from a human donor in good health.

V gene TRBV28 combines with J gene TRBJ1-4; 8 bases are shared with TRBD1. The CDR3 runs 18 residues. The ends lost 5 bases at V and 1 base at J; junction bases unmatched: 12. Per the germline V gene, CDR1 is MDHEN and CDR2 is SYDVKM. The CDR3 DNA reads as TGTGCCAGCAGTCGAGACAGGGGACCTATCCTAACTAATGAAAAACTGTTTTTT. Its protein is CASSRDRGPILTNEKLFF.

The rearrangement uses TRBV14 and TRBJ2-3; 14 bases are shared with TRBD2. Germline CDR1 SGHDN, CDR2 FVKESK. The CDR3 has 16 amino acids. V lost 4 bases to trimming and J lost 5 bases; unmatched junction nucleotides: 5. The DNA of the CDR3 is TGTGCCAGCAGCCTTCTGGGACTAGCGGGGGTAGATACGCAGTATTTT. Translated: CASSLLGLAGVDTQYF. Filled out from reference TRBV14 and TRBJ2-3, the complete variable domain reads EAGVTQFPSHSVIEKGQTVTLRCDPISGHDNLYWYRRVMGKEIKFLLHFVKESKQDESGMPNNRFLAERTGGTYSTLKVQPAELEDSGVYFCASSLLGLAGVDTQYFGPGTRLTVL.

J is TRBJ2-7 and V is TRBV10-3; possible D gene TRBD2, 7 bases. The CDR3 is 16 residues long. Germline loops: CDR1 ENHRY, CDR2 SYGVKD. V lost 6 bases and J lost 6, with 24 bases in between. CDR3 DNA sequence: TGTGCCATCAGCGGAGATGGGGGGGCGGTACGTACCGAGCAGTACTTC. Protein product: CAISGDGGAVRTEQYF.

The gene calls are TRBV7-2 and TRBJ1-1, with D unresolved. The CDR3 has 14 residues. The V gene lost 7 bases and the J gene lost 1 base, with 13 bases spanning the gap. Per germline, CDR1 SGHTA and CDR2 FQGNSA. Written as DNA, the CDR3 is TGTGCCAGCACCCTTAGAAAGGGGAACACTGAAGCTTTCTTT. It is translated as CASTLRKGNTEAFF.

The CDR3 is CASSLGRVGHRNSPLHF. The CDR3 coding sequence is TGTGCCAGCAGCTTGGGTCGTGTGGGACACAGAAATTCACCCCTCCACTTT. V is TRBV7-2 and J is TRBJ1-6, with D perhaps TRBD1 (6 bases). The V gene's germline CDR1 is SGHTA and CDR2 FQGNSA. Trimming took off 3 bases at V and 7 bases at J, with 19 bases between the two ends. The CDR3 is made up of 17 amino acids. The whole variable domain, filled in from reference TRBV7-2 and TRBJ1-6, reads GAGVSQSPSNKVTEKGKDVELRCDPISGHTALYWYRQSLGQGLEFLIYFQGNSAPDKSGLPSDRFSAERTGGSVSTLTIQRTQQEDSAVYLCASSLGRVGHRNSPLHFGNGTRLTVT.

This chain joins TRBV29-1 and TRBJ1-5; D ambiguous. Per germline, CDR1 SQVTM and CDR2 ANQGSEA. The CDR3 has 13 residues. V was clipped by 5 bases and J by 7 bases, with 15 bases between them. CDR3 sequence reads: CSVLDSLGQPQHF. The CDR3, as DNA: TGCAGCGTTCTCGACTCCCTGGGCCAGCCCCAGCATTTT.

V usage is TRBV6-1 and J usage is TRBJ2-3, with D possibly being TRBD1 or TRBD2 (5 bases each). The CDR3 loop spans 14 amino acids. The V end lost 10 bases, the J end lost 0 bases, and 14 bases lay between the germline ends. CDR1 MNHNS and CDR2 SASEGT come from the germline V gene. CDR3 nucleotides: TGTGCCACCACGGGGCAGGGCAGCACAGATACGCAGTATTTT. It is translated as CATTGQGSTDTQYF.

In nucleotides, the CDR3 is TGTGCCAGCAGTGAAGCGCGTATGACAGGGAGCAATCAGCCCCAGCATTTT. Translating it yields CASSEARMTGSNQPQHF. This chain links TRBV2 with TRBJ1-5; 7 bases fit TRBD1. This CDR3 contains 17 residues. Germline CDR1 and CDR2: SNHLY and FYNNEI. V dropped 0 bases and J dropped 1; count of bases not matched to a gene: 6.

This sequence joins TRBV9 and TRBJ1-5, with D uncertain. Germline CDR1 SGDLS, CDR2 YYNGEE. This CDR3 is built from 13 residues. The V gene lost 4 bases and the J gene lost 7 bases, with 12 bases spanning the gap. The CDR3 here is CASSNYGGQPQHF. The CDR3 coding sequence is TGTGCCAGCAGCAATTATGGAGGACAGCCCCAGCATTTT.

The CDR3 nucleotides are TGTGCCAGCAGCTCAACAACACAGGGGTGGTATGGCTACACCTTC. Translation: CASSSTTQGWYGYTF. The chain recombines TRBV7-2 with TRBJ1-2; TRBD1 matches 7 bases. V was pared by 4 bases and J by 5 bases, with 10 bases of the junction left unmatched. The CDR3 is 15 amino acids. Germline V gene lookup returns CDR1 SGHTA and CDR2 FQGNSA.

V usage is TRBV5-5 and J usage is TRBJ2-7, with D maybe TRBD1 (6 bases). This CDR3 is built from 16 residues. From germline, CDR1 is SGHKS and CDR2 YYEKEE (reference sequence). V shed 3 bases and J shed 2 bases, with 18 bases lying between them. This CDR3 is CASSSHHRVVTYEQYF. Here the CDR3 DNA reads TGTGCCAGCAGCTCCCACCACAGGGTTGTGACCTACGAGCAGTACTTC. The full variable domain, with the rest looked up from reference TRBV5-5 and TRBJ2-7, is DAGVTQSPTHLIKTRGQQVTLRCSPISGHKSVSWYQQVLGQGPQFIFQYYEKEERGRGNFPDRFSARQFPNYSSELNVNALLLGDSALYLCASSSHHRVVTYEQYFGPGTRLTVT.

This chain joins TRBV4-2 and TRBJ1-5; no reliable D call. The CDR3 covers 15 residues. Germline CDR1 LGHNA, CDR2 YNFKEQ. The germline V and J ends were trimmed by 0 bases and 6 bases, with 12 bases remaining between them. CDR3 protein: CASSQEPRVGQPQHF. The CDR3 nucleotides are TGTGCCAGCAGCCAAGAGCCGAGGGTAGGTCAGCCCCAGCATTTT.

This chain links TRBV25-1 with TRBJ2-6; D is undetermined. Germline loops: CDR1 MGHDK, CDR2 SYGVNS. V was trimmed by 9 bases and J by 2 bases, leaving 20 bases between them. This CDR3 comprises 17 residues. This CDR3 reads CASARGPGQAGANVLTF. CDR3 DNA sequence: TGTGCCAGTGCGCGTGGGCCCGGGCAGGCTGGGGCCAACGTCCTGACTTTC.

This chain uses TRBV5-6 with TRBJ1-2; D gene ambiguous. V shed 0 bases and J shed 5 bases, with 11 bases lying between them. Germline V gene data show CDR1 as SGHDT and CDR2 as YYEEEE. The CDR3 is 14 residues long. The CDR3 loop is CASSLAGFTYGYTF. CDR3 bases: TGTGCCAGCAGCTTGGCCGGGTTCACATATGGCTACACCTTC.

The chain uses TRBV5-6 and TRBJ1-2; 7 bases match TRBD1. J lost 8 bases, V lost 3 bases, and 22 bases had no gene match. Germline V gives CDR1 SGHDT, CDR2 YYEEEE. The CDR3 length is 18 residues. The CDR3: CASSSPGEDRLSGGGYTF. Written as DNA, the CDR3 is TGTGCCAGCAGCTCTCCAGGTGAGGACAGGCTGTCCGGGGGAGGCTACACCTTC.

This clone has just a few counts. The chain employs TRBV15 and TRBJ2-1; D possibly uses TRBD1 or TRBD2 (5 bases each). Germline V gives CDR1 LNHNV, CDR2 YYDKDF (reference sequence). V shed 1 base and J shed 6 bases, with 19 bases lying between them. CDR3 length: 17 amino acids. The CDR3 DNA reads TGTGCCACCAGCAGAGGAAGACTTACTAGAGGGGTCAATGAGCAGTTCTTC. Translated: CATSRGRLTRGVNEQFF.

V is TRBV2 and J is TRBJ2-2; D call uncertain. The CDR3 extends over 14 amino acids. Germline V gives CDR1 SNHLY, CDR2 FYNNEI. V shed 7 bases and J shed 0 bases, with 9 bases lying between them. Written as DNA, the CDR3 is TGTGCCAGCAAGTCCCTGGCGAACACCGGGGAGCTGTTTTTT. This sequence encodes CASKSLANTGELFF.